What follows are 28 T cell receptor beta chains derived from one specimen sequenced in a study of blood T cells in healthy people across ages. Sample-barcoded 5' priming and a J-beta primer mix drove a second PCR of 7 to 11 cycles. TCRdb re-called the 5' RACE reads with MiXCR, one entry per CDR3 protein. The sample includes about 1.7 million distinct CDR3 sequences, under 30% of them seen just once. The sample consisted of blood. Source of these receptors: a woman aged 25-40 years in good health.

This clonotype turned up a few times. This sequence joins TRBV29-1 and TRBJ2-7, with 11 bases that match TRBD1. Per germline, CDR1 SQVTM and CDR2 ANQGSEA. The CDR3 covers 15 residues. V was pared by 2 bases and J by 2 bases, with 5 bases of the junction left unmatched. The CDR3 region is CSVEKGTGGAYEQYF. The CDR3, as DNA: TGCAGCGTTGAAAAGGGGACAGGGGGAGCCTACGAGCAGTACTTC.

This clonotype was found many times. The rearrangement joins TRBV5-1 to TRBJ2-7; 9 nucleotides agree with TRBD1. Germline V gene sequence: CDR1 SGHRS, CDR2 YFSETQ. The V gene end was trimmed by 5 bases and the J gene end by 9 bases; junction bases not matched to a gene: 6. The length of the CDR3 is 12 residues. The CDR3 region is CASREQGAVQYF. CDR3 DNA sequence: TGCGCCAGCAGGGAACAGGGGGCAGTGCAGTACTTC.

Regarding this clonotype: A much larger clonotype is one base distant, so this may be a read error. V is TRBV12-3 or TRBV12-4 and J is TRBJ2-5; no reliable D call. This CDR3 spans 15 amino acids. V was trimmed by 3 bases and J by 11 bases, leaving 22 bases between them. The CDR3 spells CASSLDPWAYNEQYF. The CDR3 nucleotides are TGTGCCAGCAGTTTGGACCCATGGGCCTACAATGAGCAGTACTTC.

The V and J genes are TRBV4-3 and TRBJ1-1; D is perhaps TRBD1 (6 bases). Germline CDR1 reads LGHNA; CDR2 reads YSLEER. CDR3 length: 18 amino acids. V was shortened by 2 bases and J by 0 bases, with 19 bases between the two germline ends. CDR3 sequence reads: CASSQMTSRGYMNTEAFF. The CDR3 DNA reads TGCGCCAGCAGCCAAATGACCTCGAGGGGGTATATGAACACTGAAGCTTTCTTT.

In this sample, this clonotype turned up a few times. The chain combines TRBV9 with TRBJ2-1; 8 positions match TRBD1. Germline assignment: CDR1 SGDLS and CDR2 YYNGEE. V gave up 3 bases and J gave up 7 bases; unmatched junction bases: 12. The CDR3 has 16 residues. CDR3 coding DNA: TGTGCCAGCAGCGGCGGACAGGGCCGGCCTGATAATGAGCAGTTCTTC. Amino acids: CASSGGQGRPDNEQFF. Full variable domain (outside the CDR3, taken from reference TRBV9 and TRBJ2-1): DSGVTQTPKHLITATGQRVTLRCSPRSGDLSVYWYQQSLDQGLQFLIQYYNGEERAKGNILERFSAQQFPDLHSELNLSSLELGDSALYFCASSGGQGRPDNEQFFGPGTRLTVL.

This clonotype has a handful of counts. The gene calls are TRBV20-1 and TRBJ2-7; 11 nucleotides match TRBD2. Germline lookup yields CDR1 DFQATT and CDR2 SNEGSKA (reference sequence). The CDR3 covers 15 residues. The ends lost 6 bases at V and 6 bases at J; junction bases unmatched: 13. CDR3 in amino acids: CSAPGALAGASEQYF. CDR3 coding DNA: TGCAGTGCCCCGGGGGCACTAGCGGGAGCATCCGAGCAGTACTTC.

The chain is built from TRBV5-5 and TRBJ2-7; D uncertain. The germline V gene encodes CDR1 SGHKS and CDR2 YYEKEE (reference sequence). This CDR3 contains 14 residues. The germline V and J ends were trimmed by 1 base and 1 base, with 9 bases remaining between them. This CDR3 is CASSLPLWSYEQYF. As DNA, the CDR3 is TGTGCCAGCAGCTTGCCGCTTTGGTCCTACGAGCAGTACTTC.

This clonotype has just a few counts. This rearrangement joins TRBV5-1 to TRBJ2-2; TRBD1 aligns across 7 bases. This CDR3 has 15 amino acids. The germline CDR1 and CDR2 sequences are SGHRS and YFSETQ. J lost 0 bases, V lost 1 base, and 0 bases had no gene match. CDR3 amino acids: CASSLTGANTGELFF. CDR3 coding DNA: TGCGCCAGCAGCTTGACAGGGGCGAACACCGGGGAGCTGTTTTTT. Together with reference TRBV5-1 and TRBJ2-2, the CDR3 gives the full variable domain: KAGVTQTPRYLIKTRGQQVTLSCSPISGHRSVSWYQQTPGQGLQFLFEYFSETQRNKGNFPGRFSGRQFSNSRSEMNVSTLELGDSALYLCASSLTGANTGELFFGEGSRLTVL.

The table lists this clonotype with many counts. The chain employs TRBV5-1 and TRBJ2-7; D not resolved. Trimming shortened V by 4 bases and J by 1 base, and 6 bases separated the two germline ends. Germline CDR1 reads SGHRS; CDR2 reads YFSETQ. The CDR3 has 12 amino acids. The chain's CDR3 is CASSDNSYEQYF. The DNA for the CDR3 is TGCGCCAGCAGCGATAATTCCTACGAGCAGTACTTC.

In this sample, this clonotype turned up a few times. The chain is built from TRBV7-9 and TRBJ2-3, with 8 bases lining up with TRBD2. Germline CDR1 reads SEHNR; CDR2 reads FQNEAQ (reference sequence). This CDR3 spans 15 amino acids. The V and J ends lost 5 bases and 4 bases, in that order; junction bases with no gene match: 8. CDR3 region: CASSPDSGGADTQYF. Here the CDR3 DNA reads TGTGCCAGCAGCCCTGACTCCGGGGGGGCAGATACGCAGTATTTT.

This clonotype has more than one count but fewer than ten. The genes are TRBV7-9 and TRBJ1-2; maybe TRBD1 (5 bases). V lost 5 bases and J 5 bases, leaving 18 bases between the germline ends. This CDR3 region has 15 residues. CDR1 and CDR2 (germline): SEHNR, FQNEAQ (reference sequence). As DNA, the CDR3 is TGTGCCAGCAGCCAAGATCAGTCAAGGGGTTATGGCTACACCTTC. Residues: CASSQDQSRGYGYTF. Variable domain in full (rest from reference TRBV7-9 and TRBJ1-2): DTGVSQNPRHKITKRGQNVTFRCDPISEHNRLYWYRQTLGQGPEFLTYFQNEAQLEKSRLLSDRFSAERPKGSFSTLEIQRTEQGDSAMYLCASSQDQSRGYGYTFGSGTRLTVV.

CDR3 in amino acids: CASSLFLGQGGGYTF. The CDR3 DNA reads as TGTGCCAGCAGCTTGTTTTTGGGCCAGGGTGGCGGCTACACCTTC. The gene calls are TRBV11-2 and TRBJ1-2; a weak D match, TRBD1 (5 bases). The CDR3 runs to 15 residues. Germline loops: CDR1 SGHAT, CDR2 FQNNGV. Trimming cost V 3 bases and J 8 bases, with 19 bases left between them. The whole variable domain, filled in from reference TRBV11-2 and TRBJ1-2, reads EAGVAQSPRYKIIEKRQSVAFWCNPISGHATLYWYQQILGQGPKLLIQFQNNGVVDDSQLPKDRFSAERLKGVDSTLKIQPAKLEDSAVYLCASSLFLGQGGGYTFGSGTRLTVV.

J is TRBJ2-7 and V is TRBV4-2; tentatively, D is TRBD1 (5 bases). CDR1 and CDR2 from the germline V gene are LGHNA and YNFKEQ. Trimming pared 0 bases from V and 5 bases from J, leaving 11 bases between. This CDR3 is built from 14 residues. The CDR3 loop reads CASSQDPRADEQYF. The DNA of the CDR3 is TGTGCCAGCAGCCAAGATCCCAGGGCTGACGAGCAGTACTTC.

This clonotype has at least ten counts. This chain uses TRBV7-2 with TRBJ2-7; D possibly uses TRBD1 or TRBD2 (6 bases each). CDR3 length: 17 amino acids. V gave up 7 bases and J gave up 0 bases, with 22 bases separating them. CDR1 is SGHTA and CDR2 is FQGNSA in the germline V gene. The CDR3 DNA follows: TGTGCCAGCATGAGTCTAGGGGGGAAATGGGGCTCCTACGAGCAGTACTTC. It specifies CASMSLGGKWGSYEQYF.

In this sample, this clonotype turned up once. A much larger clone is a single base away; this may be a read error. The V and J genes are TRBV6-5 and TRBJ2-1, with 10 bases matching TRBD2. The CDR3 has 16 amino acids. Germline CDR1 is MNHEY and CDR2 is SVGAGI. Trimming at V came to 6 bases and at J to 10 bases, leaving 15 bases not matched to a gene. CDR3 sequence (DNA): TGTGCCAGCAGGACCGGGACTAGCGCCCAATCCTACGAGCAGTTCTTC. Translating it yields CASRTGTSAQSYEQFF.

The V call is TRBV29-1, the J call TRBJ2-7; the D gene could be TRBD1 or TRBD2 (5 bases each). CDR1 and CDR2 from the germline V gene are SQVTM and ANQGSEA. CDR3 length: 14 amino acids. V lost 7 bases and J 2 bases, leaving 18 bases between the germline ends. The DNA for the CDR3 is TGCAGCGCCAGGGCCGGGATCCAGGCCTACGAGCAGTACGTC. Translating it yields CSARAGIQAYEQYV.

This clonotype was picked up many times. J is TRBJ2-3 and V is TRBV6-6; D is uncertain. Germline V gene data show CDR1 as MNHNY and CDR2 as SVGAGI (reference sequence). V was shortened by 7 bases and J by 2 bases, with 7 bases between the two germline ends. The CDR3 extends over 12 amino acids. DNA for the CDR3: TGTGCCAGCAAAGGCGTCACAGATACGCAGTATTTT. It translates to CASKGVTDTQYF.

This rearrangement joins TRBV2 to TRBJ2-1; 10 bases agree with TRBD1. Trimming at V came to 6 bases and at J to 6 bases, leaving 8 bases not matched to a gene. This CDR3 has 15 amino acids. CDR1 SNHLY and CDR2 FYNNEI come from the germline V gene. The CDR3 sequence is CASSTTGGAGNEQFF. Here the CDR3 DNA reads TGTGCCAGCAGCACGACAGGGGGCGCGGGCAATGAGCAGTTCTTC.

There are a few counts of this clonotype. This chain joins TRBV6-5 and TRBJ2-2; no firm D call. Looked up from germline, CDR1 is MNHEY and CDR2 is SVGAGI. V was clipped by 7 bases and J by 4 bases, with 13 bases between them. The CDR3 runs to 14 residues. The CDR3 nucleotides read TGTGCCAGCACCCGAGCCCCATCCACCGGGGAGCTGTTTTTT. It is translated as CASTRAPSTGELFF.

CDR3 coding DNA: TGTGCCAGCTCACCACCGTGGGACAGGTACGAGCAGTACTTC. Its translation: CASSPPWDRYEQYF. The V gene is TRBV18, the J gene TRBJ2-7; 8 nucleotides match TRBD1. Germline-derived CDR1 and CDR2 are KGHSH and LQKENI. V was pared by 0 bases and J by 4 bases, with 2 bases of the junction left unmatched. The CDR3 is 14 residues long.

This clonotype came up a few times. The chain combines TRBV6-1 with TRBJ1-4, with D unresolved. The CDR3 is 13 amino acids. V lost 4 bases and J 8 bases, leaving 11 bases between the germline ends. Germline V gene lookup returns CDR1 MNHNS and CDR2 SASEGT. The CDR3 region has the DNA TGTGCCAGCAGTGGAACCCTAAAGGAAAAACTGTTTTTT. Encoded protein: CASSGTLKEKLFF.

The chain combines TRBV9 with TRBJ2-2; no reliable D call. CDR1 is SGDLS, CDR2 YYNGEE, per germline. Trimming left V 0 bases short and J 1 base short, with 7 bases between. CDR3 size: 15 residues. The CDR3 sequence: CASSVGGGNTGELFF. The CDR3, as DNA: TGTGCCAGCAGCGTAGGCGGCGGGAACACCGGGGAGCTGTTTTTT.

V gene TRBV2 combines with J gene TRBJ1-2, with TRBD1 matching over 10 bases. The CDR3 length is 17 residues. Trimming at V came to 4 bases and at J to 3 bases, leaving 11 bases not matched to a gene. The germline V gene has CDR1 SNHLY and CDR2 FYNNEI. CDR3 protein: CASSAGDRGFGDYGYTF. In DNA form, the CDR3 reads TGTGCCAGCAGTGCCGGGGACAGGGGCTTTGGGGACTATGGCTACACCTTC.

This clonotype has ten or more counts. The rearrangement uses TRBV28 and TRBJ2-1; TRBD2 agrees at 14 bases. The V segment lost 6 bases and the J segment 6 bases; nucleotides outside the gene matches: 4. Germline V gene lookup returns CDR1 MDHEN and CDR2 SYDVKM. The CDR3 has 15 amino acids. CDR3 loop: CASSKGTSGGNEQFF. CDR3 DNA sequence: TGTGCCAGCAGCAAAGGGACTAGCGGGGGCAATGAGCAGTTCTTC.

This clonotype was detected only a few times. The rearrangement links TRBV7-9 to TRBJ1-2; D gene unclear. CDR3 length: 14 amino acids. V gave up 1 base and J gave up 7 bases, with 13 bases separating them. The germline V gene has CDR1 SEHNR and CDR2 FQNEAQ (reference sequence). CDR3 residues: CASSLVPPASGYTF. The DNA for the CDR3 is TGTGCCAGCAGCTTAGTGCCCCCCGCTTCTGGCTACACCTTC.

In this sample, this clonotype turned up a few times. The chain is built from TRBV3-1 and TRBJ2-3; TRBD2 matches 7 bases. V shed 4 bases and J 2 bases; nucleotides not matched to a gene: 9. The CDR3 covers 16 residues. Per germline, CDR1 LGHDT and CDR2 YNNKEL (reference sequence). DNA of the CDR3: TGTGCCAGCAGCCCTAGACTAGCCTACTACACAGATACGCAGTATTTT. It specifies CASSPRLAYYTDTQYF.

The V gene is TRBV7-2, the J gene TRBJ2-3; no definite D call. With 2 bases removed from V and 1 base from J, the gap between germline ends came to 10 bases. CDR1 and CDR2 from the germline V gene are SGHTA and FQGNSA. The CDR3 spans 15 residues. This CDR3 reads CASSLQPSGTDTQYF. The CDR3 DNA reads TGTGCCAGCAGCTTACAGCCCTCTGGCACAGATACGCAGTATTTT. The full variable domain, completed using reference TRBV7-2 and TRBJ2-3, is GAGVSQSPSNKVTEKGKDVELRCDPISGHTALYWYRQSLGQGLEFLIYFQGNSAPDKSGLPSDRFSAERTGGSVSTLTIQRTQQEDSAVYLCASSLQPSGTDTQYFGPGTRLTVL.

Remarks on this clonotype: Relative to the germline gene, one junction end is altered; a read error may explain this. The chain uses TRBV20-1 and TRBJ2-3; TRBD2 is a possible D gene (6 bases). This CDR3 contains 15 residues. The germline gives CDR1 DFQATT, CDR2 SNEGSKA (reference sequence). This chain's CDR3 is CSASGGLNSRSTRYF. In DNA, the CDR3 is TGCAGTGCTAGTGGGGGACTTAATTCGAGGAGTACGCGGTATTTT.